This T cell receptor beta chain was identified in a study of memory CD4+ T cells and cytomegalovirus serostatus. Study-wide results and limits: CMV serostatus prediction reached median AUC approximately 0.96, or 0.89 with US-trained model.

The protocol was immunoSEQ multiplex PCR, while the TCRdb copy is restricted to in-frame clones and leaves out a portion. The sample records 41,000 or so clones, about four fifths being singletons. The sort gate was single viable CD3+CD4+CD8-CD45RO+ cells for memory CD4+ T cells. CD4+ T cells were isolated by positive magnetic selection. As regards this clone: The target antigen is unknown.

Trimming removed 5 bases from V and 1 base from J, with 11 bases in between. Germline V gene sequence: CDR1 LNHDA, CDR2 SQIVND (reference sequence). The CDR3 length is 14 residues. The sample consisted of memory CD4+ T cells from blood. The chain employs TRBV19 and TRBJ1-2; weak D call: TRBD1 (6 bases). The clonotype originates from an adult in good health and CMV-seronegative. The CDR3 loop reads CASSSGTNNYGYTF. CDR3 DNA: TGTGCCAGTAGTTCAGGGACAAATAACTATGGCTACACCTTC. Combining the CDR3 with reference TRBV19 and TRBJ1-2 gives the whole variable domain DGGITQSPKYLFRKEGQNVTLSCEQNLNHDAMYWYRQDPGQGLRLIYYSQIVNDFQKGDIAEGYSVSREKKESFPLTVTSAQKNPTAFYLCASSSGTNNYGYTFGSGTRLTVV.